This T cell receptor beta chain was observed in a study of Ad26.COV2.S vaccination and SARS-CoV-2 variants. Study-wide context: Donor was one of the participants in the Ad26.COV2.S arm of the COV1001 trial. Study-level findings and limits: Total responses of T cells may have been underestimated by the analyses of TCR breadth and depth. The study found similar non-spike TCR breadth in vaccine and placebo recipients.

Libraries were prepared by immunoSEQ multiplex PCR; TCRdb keeps only in-frame clonotypes and omits some of them. Of some 250,000 clones listed, 70% to 90% are singletons. In the case of this clone: What it binds is unknown.

This CDR3 spans 13 amino acids. V was shortened by 4 bases and J by 3 bases, with 10 bases between the two germline ends. Per germline, CDR1 SGHNT and CDR2 YYREEE (reference sequence). Stated treatment: some 19 received Ad26.COV2.S at low or high dose, single or two shots; about 5 received placebo; per-sample allocation not given. Samples analyzed were those drawn on day 63 after the first vaccine or placebo injection. The clonotype was recovered from a person between 18 and 65 years old who received the Ad26.COV2.S COVID-19 vaccine or a placebo. Sequencing used peripheral blood, obtained in a trial of Ad26.COV2.S vaccine versus placebo. The chain couples TRBV5-4 to TRBJ1-2; tentatively, D is TRBD1 (5 bases). In DNA form, the CDR3 reads TGTGCCAGCAGCCCGGGACGGTACTATGGCTACACCTTC. Amino acids: CASSPGRYYGYTF.